This TCR beta chain was captured by sequencing in a study of PD-1 blockade in mismatch repair-deficient tumors. Germline V gives CDR1 GTSNPN, CDR2 SVGIG (reference sequence). V lost 3 bases, J lost 2 bases, and 7 bases lay in between. The CDR3 covers 12 residues. Sequencing was performed with immunoSEQ multiplex PCR; in TCRdb, only in-frame clones are kept and a portion is missing. The table has about 67,000 clones, more than 75% seen once; the top ten hold about 5%. The V call is TRBV30, the J call TRBJ2-5, with D maybe TRBD1 (5 bases). The specimen was peripheral blood, collected 2 weeks after starting pembrolizumab. The sequence came from an adult with mismatch repair-deficient cancer. The CDR3 nucleotides read TGTGCCTGGAGACAGGTTCAAGAGACCCAGTACTTC. Its protein is CAWRQVQETQYF. The full variable domain, in which reference TRBV30 and TRBJ2-5 provide the parts outside the CDR3, is SQTIHQWPATLVQPVGSPLSLECTVEGTSNPNLYWYRQAAGRGLQLLFYSVGIGQISSEVPQNLSASRPQDRQFILSSKKLLLSDSGFYLCAWRQVQETQYFGPGTRLLVL.